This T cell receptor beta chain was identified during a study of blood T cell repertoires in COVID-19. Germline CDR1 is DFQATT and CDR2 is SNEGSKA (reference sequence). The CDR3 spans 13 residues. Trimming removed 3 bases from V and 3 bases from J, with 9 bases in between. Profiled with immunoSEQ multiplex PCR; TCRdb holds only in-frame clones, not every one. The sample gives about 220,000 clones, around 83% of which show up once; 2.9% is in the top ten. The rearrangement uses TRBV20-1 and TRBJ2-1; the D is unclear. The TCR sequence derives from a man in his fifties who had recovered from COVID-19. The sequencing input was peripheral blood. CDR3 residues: CSASVSFYNEQFF. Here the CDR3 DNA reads TGCAGTGCTAGTGTCTCTTTCTACAATGAGCAGTTCTTC.